This T cell receptor (beta chain) was profiled in a study of tumor-infiltrating lymphocytes in primary liver carcinoma. As for the study in general: Spanning 30 to 69 years of age, the patients were men and women. Recorded tumor stage was T1-T3 N0M0, with diameters of about 4.2 to 10 cm. Productive TCRbeta reads per sample were roughly 3.5 to 7.13 million, not differing by tissue.

Unsorted bulk tissue (about 19-33 mg) underwent RNA and DNA co-extraction. V dropped 1 base and J dropped 6; count of bases not matched to a gene: 0. Germline V gene lookup returns CDR1 SGHDT and CDR2 YYEEEE. This CDR3 has 13 residues. TCR beta cDNA was made from approximately 540 ng total RNA with a constant-region primer. Amplification in three nested multiplex PCR rounds with slightly modified ARM-PCR gave rise to TCR beta libraries. TRBV1-TRBV30 forward primers paired with a C-beta reverse primer were used in the first two PCR rounds, which ran roughly 9 cycles each. From the multiplex PCR reads, TCRdb called clonotypes with MiXCR, one entry per CDR3 protein. The data hold 75,000 to 80,000 distinct CDR3 sequences, with about 75% observed a single time. General study points: It was in tumors, not blood, that the top-250-clone fraction was significantly higher (p = 0.039).

The table lists this clonotype with many counts. Its antigen is undetermined. The genes are TRBV5-6 and TRBJ2-1; TRBD2 matches 8 bases. This receptor was obtained from a man aged 40-49 years with primary liver carcinoma and hepatitis B virus infection. The sequenced sample consisted of tumor-adjacent normal liver tissue. The CDR3 reads CASSLTSGNEQFF. In DNA form, the CDR3 reads TGTGCCAGCAGCTTGACTAGCGGCAATGAGCAGTTCTTC.